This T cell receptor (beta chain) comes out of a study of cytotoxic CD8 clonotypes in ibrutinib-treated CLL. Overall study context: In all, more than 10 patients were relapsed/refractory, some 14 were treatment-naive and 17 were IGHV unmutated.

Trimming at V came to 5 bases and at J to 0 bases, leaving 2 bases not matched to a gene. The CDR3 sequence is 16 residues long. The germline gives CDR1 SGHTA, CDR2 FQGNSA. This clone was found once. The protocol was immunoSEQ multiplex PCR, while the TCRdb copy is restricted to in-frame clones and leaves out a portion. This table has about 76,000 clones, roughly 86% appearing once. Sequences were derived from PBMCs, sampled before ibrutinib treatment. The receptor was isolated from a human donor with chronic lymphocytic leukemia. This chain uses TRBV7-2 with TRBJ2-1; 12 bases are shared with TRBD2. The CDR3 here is CASSMTSGSSYNEQFF. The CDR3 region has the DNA TGTGCCAGCAGCATGACTAGCGGGAGCTCCTACAATGAGCAGTTCTTC.